One sample yielded the 23 T cell receptor beta chains listed below, sequenced in a study of blood T cell repertoires in COVID-19. Measured with immunoSEQ multiplex PCR; TCRdb has only the in-frame clones, and not every one. The table shows 45,000 to 65,000 clones, with roughly 87% occurring only once. What was sequenced was peripheral blood. The receptors shown here come from a human donor with acute or convalescent COVID-19. The donor label of this sample is uncertain.

The V call is TRBV10-1, the J call TRBJ1-4; D uncertain. The CDR3 loop spans 14 amino acids. Looked up from germline, CDR1 is WNHNN and CDR2 is SYGVQD (reference sequence). Trimming pared 0 bases from V and 7 bases from J, leaving 9 bases between. This CDR3 reads CASSESEESEKLFF. The CDR3 DNA follows: TGCGCCAGCAGTGAGTCAGAGGAAAGTGAAAAACTGTTTTTT.

The gene calls are TRBV5-1 and TRBJ2-2, with D tentatively TRBD2 (5 bases). CDR1 and CDR2 (germline): SGHRS, YFSETQ. The CDR3 runs to 16 residues. V shed 0 bases and J shed 7 bases, with 16 bases lying between them. The DNA of the CDR3 is TGCGCCAGCAGCTTGGCGGGATTGCCTGGGGACGGGGAGCTGTTTTTT. Residues: CASSLAGLPGDGELFF.

The chain recombines TRBV10-1 with TRBJ1-6, with TRBD1 matching 8 bases. The CDR3 extends over 14 amino acids. Trimming at V came to 3 bases and at J to 9 bases, leaving 4 bases not matched to a gene. Germline lookup yields CDR1 WNHNN and CDR2 SYGVQD (reference sequence). Here the CDR3 reads CASSDTGGISPLHF. CDR3 coding DNA: TGCGCCAGCAGTGACACAGGGGGGATTTCACCCCTCCACTTT.

CDR3 nucleotide sequence: TGTGCCAGCAGCTTCCCCCCAGGGATTGATGGCTACACCTTC. It codes for CASSFPPGIDGYTF. The chain recombines TRBV7-9 with TRBJ1-2; D is possibly TRBD1 (5 bases). The CDR3 contains 14 residues. Germline V gene lookup returns CDR1 SEHNR and CDR2 FQNEAQ (reference sequence). The V end was cut by 3 bases, the J end by 6 bases, with 14 bases between.

This clone occurred once. The chain joins TRBV5-4 to TRBJ2-3; maybe TRBD1 (6 bases). The CDR3 is 14 residues long. Trimming cost V 4 bases and J 0 bases, with 9 bases left between them. Germline V gene sequence: CDR1 SGHNT, CDR2 YYREEE (reference sequence). CDR3 DNA sequence: TGTGCCAGCAGCAAAACAGGGAGCACAGATACGCAGTATTTT. This encodes CASSKTGSTDTQYF.

This chain connects TRBV16 to TRBJ1-1; TRBD1 aligns across 7 bases. The CDR3 contains 12 residues. Germline assignment: CDR1 KGHSY and CDR2 FQNENV. Trimming took 4 bases from V and 8 from J; bases not matched to a gene: 4. CDR3 protein: CASSLQGWEAFF. The CDR3 nucleotides read TGTGCCAGCAGCCTACAGGGGTGGGAAGCTTTCTTT.

Only one count was recorded for this clone. The chain employs TRBV3-1 (or the pseudogene TRBV3-2) and TRBJ1-1; D gene ambiguous. Germline CDR1 is LGHDT and CDR2 is YNNKEL (reference sequence). This CDR3 is built from 16 residues. Between the trimmed V and J ends, which lost 1 base and 3 bases, there was a span of 15 bases. In nucleotides, the CDR3 is TGTGCCAGCAGCCAAGCGGGCTCGGGGAGGCACACTGAAGCTTTCTTT. It translates to CASSQAGSGRHTEAFF.

The chain uses TRBV4-2 and TRBJ2-1; TRBD2 matches 11 bases. This CDR3 contains 16 residues. V lost 1 base to trimming and J lost 7 bases; unmatched junction nucleotides: 6. Per germline, CDR1 LGHNA and CDR2 YNFKEQ. The DNA of the CDR3 is TGTGCCAGCAGCCAAGTACTAGCGGGAGTCGTGAATGAGCAGTTCTTC. Its translation is CASSQVLAGVVNEQFF.

This clone was detected only a few times. The chain has TRBV7-6 and TRBJ2-1; 10 bases match TRBD1. CDR3 size: 15 residues. Germline CDR1 is SGHVS and CDR2 is FNYEAQ. After removal of 2 bases from V and 6 bases from J, the junction contained 4 bases not matched to a gene. CDR3 loop: CASSLRQGAFNEQFF. As DNA, the CDR3 is TGTGCCAGCAGCTTAAGACAGGGGGCGTTCAATGAGCAGTTCTTC.

The chain is built from TRBV5-1 and TRBJ1-4, with TRBD1 identical over 11 bases. The CDR3 consists of 15 residues. CDR1 SGHRS and CDR2 YFSETQ come from the germline V gene. The V and J ends lost 4 bases and 6 bases, in that order; junction bases with no gene match: 5. In nucleotides, the CDR3 is TGCGCCAGCAGCGACCGGGACAGGGGGGATGAAAAACTGTTTTTT. This sequence encodes CASSDRDRGDEKLFF.

This clone was seen a handful of times. V usage is TRBV29-1 and J usage is TRBJ2-1; D gene unclear. The V and J ends lost 5 bases and 0 bases respectively, with 5 bases between them. Germline V gene data show CDR1 as SQVTM and CDR2 as ANQGSEA. The CDR3 has 12 residues. The CDR3 region is CSVYSSYNEQFF. CDR3 nucleotides: TGCAGCGTTTATAGCTCCTACAATGAGCAGTTCTTC.

The chain carries TRBV7-2 and TRBJ2-5; 8 bases align to TRBD2. This CDR3 comprises 16 residues. In germline, CDR1 is SGHTA, CDR2 FQGNSA. J gave up 4 bases and V 5 bases, and 12 bases lay outside the gene matches. Here the CDR3 DNA reads TGTGCCAGCAGCCCACCGGGTCGCGGGGGGAGAGAGACCCAGTACTTC. Translated, it gives CASSPPGRGGRETQYF. The variable domain in full, completed from reference TRBV7-2 and TRBJ2-5, reads GAGVSQSPSNKVTEKGKDVELRCDPISGHTALYWYRQSLGQGLEFLIYFQGNSAPDKSGLPSDRFSAERTGGSVSTLTIQRTQQEDSAVYLCASSPPGRGGRETQYFGPGTRLLVL.

This chain links TRBV28 with TRBJ1-2; 12 bases align to TRBD1. The germline CDR1 and CDR2 sequences are MDHEN and SYDVKM. The V segment lost 6 bases and the J segment 7 bases; nucleotides outside the gene matches: 3. The CDR3 consists of 13 residues. This chain's CDR3 is CASRGQGAGGYTF. The CDR3 bases are TGTGCCAGCAGGGGACAGGGGGCGGGTGGCTACACCTTC.

This rearrangement joins TRBV30 to TRBJ2-3; D gene unclear. V was shortened by 3 bases and J by 5 bases, with 6 bases between the two germline ends. Germline V gene data show CDR1 as GTSNPN and CDR2 as SVGIG (reference sequence). The CDR3 consists of 11 residues. In DNA, the CDR3 is TGTGCCTGGAGATCGGTAGATACGCAGTATTTT. It codes for CAWRSVDTQYF.

This clone was seen once. This chain connects TRBV18 to TRBJ1-2; D gene ambiguous. CDR3 length: 14 amino acids. Trimming pared 3 bases from V and 3 bases from J, leaving 11 bases between. Germline CDR1 is KGHSH and CDR2 is LQKENI. This CDR3 reads CASSPYPADYGYTF. The CDR3 DNA sequence: TGTGCCAGCTCACCTTACCCGGCGGACTATGGCTACACCTTC.

The rearrangement links TRBV9 to TRBJ2-2; TRBD2 is a possible D gene (6 bases). Trimming took 0 bases from V and 2 from J, leaving 8 bases between them. The CDR3 is made up of 15 amino acids. Germline V lookup: CDR1 SGDLS, CDR2 YYNGEE. The CDR3 nucleotides read TGTGCCAGCAGCGTAGGGGCGGGAAACACCGGGGAGCTGTTTTTT. This codes for CASSVGAGNTGELFF.

The genes are TRBV30 and TRBJ1-3, with D unclear. This CDR3 comprises 15 residues. Germline CDR1 reads GTSNPN; CDR2 reads SVGIG (reference sequence). V lost 0 bases and J 6 bases, leaving 15 bases between the germline ends. DNA of the CDR3: TGTGCCTGGAGTGTATTCGGAAGGCGGATAAACACCATATATTTT. Protein: CAWSVFGRRINTIYF. The full variable domain, completed using reference TRBV30 and TRBJ1-3, is SQTIHQWPATLVQPVGSPLSLECTVEGTSNPNLYWYRQAAGRGLQLLFYSVGIGQISSEVPQNLSASRPQDRQFILSSKKLLLSDSGFYLCAWSVFGRRINTIYFGEGSWLTVV.

The chain couples TRBV5-8 to TRBJ2-1; 11 nucleotides match TRBD2. V trimming: 10 bases; J trimming: 0 bases; junction bases outside the gene matches: 3. Germline V gene lookup returns CDR1 SGHTS and CDR2 YDEGEE. CDR3 size: 14 residues. DNA for the CDR3: TGTGCCGGAACTAGCGGGAGCTCCTACAATGAGCAGTTCTTC. It encodes CAGTSGSSYNEQFF.

Worth noting for this clone: One junction end disagrees with the germline gene, perhaps due to a read error. The J gene is TRBJ1-5, the V gene TRBV5-8; D is possibly TRBD1 (6 bases). The CDR3 runs to 15 residues. The germline gives CDR1 SGHTS, CDR2 YDEGEE. In nucleotides, the CDR3 is TGTGCCAACAGCCTGGAACCAGGGGACAATCAGCCCCAGCATTTT. Translated: CANSLEPGDNQPQHF.

CDR3 in DNA: TGTGCCAGCACCCACGGAGGACAGGGGAGTCAGCCCCAGCATTTT. Translating gives CASTHGGQGSQPQHF. The chain uses TRBV6-6 and TRBJ1-5; 9 nucleotides agree with TRBD1. In germline, CDR1 is MNHNY, CDR2 SVGAGI (reference sequence). This CDR3 is built from 15 residues. With 7 bases clipped from V and 6 bases from J, the junction kept 10 bases outside the gene matches.

The rearrangement joins TRBV5-6 to TRBJ2-7; tentatively, D is TRBD1 (6 bases). The CDR3 has 15 residues. Germline CDR1 and CDR2: SGHDT and YYEEEE. V lost 0 bases and J 4 bases, leaving 14 bases between the germline ends. The CDR3 loop reads CASSLVGQGSYEQYF. The CDR3 region has the DNA TGTGCCAGCAGCTTGGTGGGGCAGGGGTCGTACGAGCAGTACTTC.

The gene calls are TRBV5-1 and TRBJ2-1; 9 bases fit TRBD1. The germline V gene has CDR1 SGHRS and CDR2 YFSETQ. J was trimmed by 9 bases and V by 4 bases; bases with no gene match: 8. The CDR3 length is 14 residues. The CDR3 is CASSTGGSNPEQFF. DNA for the CDR3: TGCGCCAGCAGCACAGGGGGCTCAAATCCTGAGCAGTTCTTC.

The chain employs TRBV5-4 and TRBJ2-5, with 7 bases fitting TRBD2. Per the germline V gene, CDR1 is SGHNT and CDR2 is YYREEE (reference sequence). Losses at the gene ends were 5 bases for V and 13 bases for J; bases not matched to a gene: 8. The CDR3 covers 11 residues. CDR3 in amino acids: CASSGGTTRYF. The CDR3 DNA reads as TGTGCCAGCAGTGGCGGGACTACGAGGTACTTC.